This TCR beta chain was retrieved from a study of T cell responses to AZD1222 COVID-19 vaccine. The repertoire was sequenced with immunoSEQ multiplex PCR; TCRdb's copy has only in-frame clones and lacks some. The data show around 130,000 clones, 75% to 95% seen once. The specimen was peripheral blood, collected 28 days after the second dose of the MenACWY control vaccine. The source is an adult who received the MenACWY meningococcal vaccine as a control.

The CDR3 DNA is TGTGCCAGCAGCTTAACCGGAGGGGGGGCGGGATATACCGCTTTCTTT. Translated: CASSLTGGGAGYTAFF. The chain uses TRBV7-8 and TRBJ1-1, with D tentatively TRBD1 (6 bases). The germline gives CDR1 SGHVS, CDR2 FQNEAQ. This CDR3 comprises 16 residues. V lost 2 bases and J 11 bases, leaving 24 bases between the germline ends. The variable domain in full, with the rest retrieved from reference TRBV7-8 and TRBJ1-1, is GAGVSQSPRYKVAKRGQDVALRCDPISGHVSLFWYQQALGQGPEFLTYFQNEAQLDKSGLPSDRFFAERPEGSVSTLKIQRTQQEDSAVYLCASSLTGGGAGYTAFFGQGTRLTVV.